This TCR beta chain was recorded in a study of blood T cell repertoires in COVID-19. Study at large: Both acute and convalescent COVID-19 samples were obtained from the United States, Italy and Spain. PBMCs, B-cell-depleted T cells, or T cells were the source of the cDNA or gDNA that made up the material.

As originally analysed: Amplified reference gene primers provided the basis for estimating nucleated cell counts. Using immunoSEQ multiplex PCR, the repertoire was profiled, and TCRdb retains in-frame clones only, with some absent. V and J calls and clone size are as listed in that table; D and trimming were resolved from the DNA. The sample carries under 150,000 clones, approximately 90% recorded once. Losses at the gene ends were 1 base for V and 7 bases for J; bases not matched to a gene: 6. The CDR3 is 14 residues long. Germline assignment: CDR1 MGHRA and CDR2 YSYEKL. This rearrangement joins TRBV4-1 to TRBJ2-7, with 8 nucleotides matching TRBD1. The sequencing input was peripheral blood. This receptor was obtained from a woman between 65 and 79 years old who had recovered from COVID-19. CDR3 loop: CASSQAPQGGEQYF. The CDR3 nucleotides read TGCGCCAGCAGCCAAGCGCCACAGGGGGGAGAGCAGTACTTC.